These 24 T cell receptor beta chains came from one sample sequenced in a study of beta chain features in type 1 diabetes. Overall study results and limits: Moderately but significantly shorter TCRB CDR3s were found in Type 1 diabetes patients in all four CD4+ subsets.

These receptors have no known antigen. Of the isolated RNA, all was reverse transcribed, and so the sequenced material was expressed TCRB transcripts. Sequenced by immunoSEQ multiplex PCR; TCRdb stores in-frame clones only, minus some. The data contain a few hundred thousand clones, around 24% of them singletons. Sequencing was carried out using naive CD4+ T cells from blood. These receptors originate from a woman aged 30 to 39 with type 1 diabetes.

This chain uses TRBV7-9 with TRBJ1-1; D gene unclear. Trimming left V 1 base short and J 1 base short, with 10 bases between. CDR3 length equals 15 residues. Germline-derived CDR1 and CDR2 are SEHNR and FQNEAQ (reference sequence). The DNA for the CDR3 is TGTGCCAGCAGCTTAGTAAGTTCCGGGAACACTGAAGCTTTCTTT. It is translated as CASSLVSSGNTEAFF.

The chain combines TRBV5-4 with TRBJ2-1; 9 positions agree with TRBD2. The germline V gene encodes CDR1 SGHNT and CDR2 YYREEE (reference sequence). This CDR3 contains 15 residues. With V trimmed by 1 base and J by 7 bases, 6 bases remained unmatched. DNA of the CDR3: TGTGCCAGCAGCTTGAATAGCGGGAGTGTTAATGAGCAGTTCTTC. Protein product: CASSLNSGSVNEQFF. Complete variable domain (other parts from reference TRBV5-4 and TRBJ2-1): ETGVTQSPTHLIKTRGQQVTLRCSSQSGHNTVSWYQQALGQGPQFIFQYYREEENGRGNFPPRFSGLQFPNYSSELNVNALELDDSALYLCASSLNSGSVNEQFFGPGTRLTVL.

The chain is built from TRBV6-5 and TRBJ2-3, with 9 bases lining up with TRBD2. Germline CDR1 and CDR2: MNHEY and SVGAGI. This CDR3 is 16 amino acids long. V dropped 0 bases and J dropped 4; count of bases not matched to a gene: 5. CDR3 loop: CASSYSARGGSDTQYF. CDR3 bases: TGTGCCAGCAGTTACTCCGCGCGGGGGGGTTCAGATACGCAGTATTTT.

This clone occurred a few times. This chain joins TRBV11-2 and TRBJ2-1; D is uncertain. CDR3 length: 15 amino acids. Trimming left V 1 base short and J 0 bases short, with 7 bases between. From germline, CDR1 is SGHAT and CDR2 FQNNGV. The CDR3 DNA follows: TGTGCCAGCAGCTTAGTTGCCAGCTCCTACAATGAGCAGTTCTTC. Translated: CASSLVASSYNEQFF. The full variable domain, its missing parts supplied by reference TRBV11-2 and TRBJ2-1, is EAGVAQSPRYKIIEKRQSVAFWCNPISGHATLYWYQQILGQGPKLLIQFQNNGVVDDSQLPKDRFSAERLKGVDSTLKIQPAKLEDSAVYLCASSLVASSYNEQFFGPGTRLTVL.

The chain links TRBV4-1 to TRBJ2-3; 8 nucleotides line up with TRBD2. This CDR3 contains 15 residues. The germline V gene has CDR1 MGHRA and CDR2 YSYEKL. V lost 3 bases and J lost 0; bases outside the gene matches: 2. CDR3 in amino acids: CASSQSGSSTDTQYF. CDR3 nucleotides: TGCGCCAGCAGCCAGAGCGGGAGTAGCACAGATACGCAGTATTTT.

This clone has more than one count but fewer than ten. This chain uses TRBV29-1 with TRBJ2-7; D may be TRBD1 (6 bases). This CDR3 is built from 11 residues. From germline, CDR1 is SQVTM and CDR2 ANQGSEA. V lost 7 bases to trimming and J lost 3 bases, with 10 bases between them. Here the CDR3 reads CSAYRDYEQYF. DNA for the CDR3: TGCAGCGCATACAGGGACTACGAGCAGTACTTC.

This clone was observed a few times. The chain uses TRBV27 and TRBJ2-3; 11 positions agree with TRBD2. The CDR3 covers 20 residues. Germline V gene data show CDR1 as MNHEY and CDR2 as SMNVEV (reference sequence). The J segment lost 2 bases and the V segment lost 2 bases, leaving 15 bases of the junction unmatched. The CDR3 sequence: CASSLEATSGIGGPTDTQYF. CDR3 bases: TGTGCCAGCAGTTTAGAAGCGACTAGCGGGATTGGGGGCCCCACAGATACGCAGTATTTT.

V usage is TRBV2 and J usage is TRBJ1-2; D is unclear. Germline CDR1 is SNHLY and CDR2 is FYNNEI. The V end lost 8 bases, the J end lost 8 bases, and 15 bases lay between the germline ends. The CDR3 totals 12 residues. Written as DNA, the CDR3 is TGTGCCAGCCGTTTTGGCGGTAAAGGCTACACCTTC. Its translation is CASRFGGKGYTF.

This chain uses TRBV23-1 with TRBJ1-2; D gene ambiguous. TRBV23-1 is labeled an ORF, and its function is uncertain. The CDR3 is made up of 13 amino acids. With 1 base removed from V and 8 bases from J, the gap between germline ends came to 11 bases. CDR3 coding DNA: TGCGCCAGCAGTCAATGGGCTTCCAGCGGCTACACCTTC. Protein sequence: CASSQWASSGYTF.

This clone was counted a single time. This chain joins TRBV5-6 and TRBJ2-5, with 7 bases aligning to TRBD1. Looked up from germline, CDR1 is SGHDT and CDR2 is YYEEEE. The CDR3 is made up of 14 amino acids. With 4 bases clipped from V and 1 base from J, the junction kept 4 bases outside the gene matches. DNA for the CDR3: TGTGCCAGCAGCCCAGGGACAGTCCAAGAGACCCAGTACTTC. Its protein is CASSPGTVQETQYF.

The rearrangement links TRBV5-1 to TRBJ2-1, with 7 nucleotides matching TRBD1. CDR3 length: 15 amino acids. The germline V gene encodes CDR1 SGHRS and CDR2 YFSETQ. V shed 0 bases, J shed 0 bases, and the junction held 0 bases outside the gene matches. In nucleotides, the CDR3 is TGCGCCAGCAGCTTGGGGACAGGCTCCTACAATGAGCAGTTCTTC. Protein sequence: CASSLGTGSYNEQFF.

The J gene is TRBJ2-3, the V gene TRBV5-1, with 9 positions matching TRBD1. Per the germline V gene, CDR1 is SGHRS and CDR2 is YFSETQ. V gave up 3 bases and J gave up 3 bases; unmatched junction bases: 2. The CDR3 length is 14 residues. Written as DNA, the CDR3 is TGCGCCAGCAGCTCCGGGACAGGGACAGATACGCAGTATTTT. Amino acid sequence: CASSSGTGTDTQYF.

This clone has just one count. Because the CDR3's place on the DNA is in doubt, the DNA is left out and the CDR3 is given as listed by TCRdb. CDR3 loop: CASSVRTPGSCFF. The chain recombines TRBV9 with TRBJ2-2; TRBD2 is the table's D call and was not checked against the DNA. Germline CDR1 reads SGDLS; CDR2 reads YYNGEE. 13 amino acids form the CDR3, both terminal residues included.

The CDR3 nucleotides are TGTGCCAGCAGCTCCACCATAGGGACTAGCGGGAGGAGTTGGCGGGATGAGCAGTTCTTC. Translation gives CASSSTIGTSGRSWRDEQFF. This chain links TRBV13 with TRBJ2-1; 15 bases are a match to TRBD2. With V trimmed by 4 bases and J by 8 bases, 18 bases remained unmatched. Germline values: CDR1 PRHDT, CDR2 FYEKMQ (reference sequence). This CDR3 is 20 amino acids long.

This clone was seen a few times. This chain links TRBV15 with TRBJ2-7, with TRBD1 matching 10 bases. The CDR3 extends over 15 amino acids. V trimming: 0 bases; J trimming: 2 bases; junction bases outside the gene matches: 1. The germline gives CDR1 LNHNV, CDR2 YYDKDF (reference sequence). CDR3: CATSREGQGAYEQYF. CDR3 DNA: TGTGCCACCAGCAGAGAAGGACAGGGGGCCTACGAGCAGTACTTC.

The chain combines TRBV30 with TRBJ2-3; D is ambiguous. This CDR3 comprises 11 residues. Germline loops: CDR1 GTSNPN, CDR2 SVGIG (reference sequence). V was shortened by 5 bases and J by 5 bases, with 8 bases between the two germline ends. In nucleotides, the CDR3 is TGTGCCTGGGAGTCCGGAGATACGCAGTATTTT. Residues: CAWESGDTQYF.

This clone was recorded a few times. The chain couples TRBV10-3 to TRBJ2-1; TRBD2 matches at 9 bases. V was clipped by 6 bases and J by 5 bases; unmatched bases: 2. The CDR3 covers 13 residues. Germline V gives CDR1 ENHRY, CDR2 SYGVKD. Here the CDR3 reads CAIRTSGDNEQFF. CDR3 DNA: TGTGCCATCAGGACTAGCGGAGACAATGAGCAGTTCTTC.

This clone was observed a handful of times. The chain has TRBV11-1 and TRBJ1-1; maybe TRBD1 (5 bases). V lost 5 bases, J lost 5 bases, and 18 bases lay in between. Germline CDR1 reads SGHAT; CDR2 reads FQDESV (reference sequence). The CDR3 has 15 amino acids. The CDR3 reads CASSPHGQGRTEAFF. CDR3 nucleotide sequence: TGTGCCAGCAGCCCCCATGGGCAGGGTCGAACTGAAGCTTTCTTT.

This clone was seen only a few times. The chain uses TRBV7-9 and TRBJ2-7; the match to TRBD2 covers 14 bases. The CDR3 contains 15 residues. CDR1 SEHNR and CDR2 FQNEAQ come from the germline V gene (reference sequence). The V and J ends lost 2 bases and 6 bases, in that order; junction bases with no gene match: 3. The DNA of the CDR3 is TGTGCCAGCAGCTTAACGACTAGCGGGAGGGGCGAGCAGTACTTC. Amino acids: CASSLTTSGRGEQYF.

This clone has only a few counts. The CDR3 sequence is CASSFGLARNNEQFF. In nucleotides, the CDR3 is TGTGCCAGCAGCTTTGGACTAGCGAGAAACAATGAGCAGTTCTTC. The chain combines TRBV7-2 with TRBJ2-1; TRBD2 matches at 9 bases. The CDR3 sequence is 15 residues long. J lost 5 bases, V lost 3 bases, and 5 bases had no gene match. The germline V gene encodes CDR1 SGHTA and CDR2 FQGNSA.

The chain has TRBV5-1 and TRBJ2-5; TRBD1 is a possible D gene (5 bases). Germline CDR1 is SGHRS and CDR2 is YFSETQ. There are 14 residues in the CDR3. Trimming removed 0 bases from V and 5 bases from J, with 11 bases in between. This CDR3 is CASSLVQPGETQYF. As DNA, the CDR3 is TGCGCCAGCAGCTTGGTTCAACCAGGGGAGACCCAGTACTTC. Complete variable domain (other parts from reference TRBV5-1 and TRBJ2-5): KAGVTQTPRYLIKTRGQQVTLSCSPISGHRSVSWYQQTPGQGLQFLFEYFSETQRNKGNFPGRFSGRQFSNSRSEMNVSTLELGDSALYLCASSLVQPGETQYFGPGTRLLVL.

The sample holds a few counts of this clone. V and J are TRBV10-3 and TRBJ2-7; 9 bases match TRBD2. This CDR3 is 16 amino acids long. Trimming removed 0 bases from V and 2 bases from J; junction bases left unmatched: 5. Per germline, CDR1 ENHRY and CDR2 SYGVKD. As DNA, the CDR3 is TGTGCCATCAGTGAGTCGATGGTAGCGGGAGCCTACGAGCAGTACTTC. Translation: CAISESMVAGAYEQYF.

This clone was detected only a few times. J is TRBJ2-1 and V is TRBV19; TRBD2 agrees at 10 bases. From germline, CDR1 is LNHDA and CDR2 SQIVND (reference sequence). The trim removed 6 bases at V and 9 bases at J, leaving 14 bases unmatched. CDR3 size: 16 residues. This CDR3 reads CASRTLGAGGRGEQFF. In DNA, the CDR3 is TGTGCCAGTAGGACCCTCGGAGCGGGAGGGCGGGGTGAGCAGTTCTTC. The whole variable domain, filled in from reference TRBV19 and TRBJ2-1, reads DGGITQSPKYLFRKEGQNVTLSCEQNLNHDAMYWYRQDPGQGLRLIYYSQIVNDFQKGDIAEGYSVSREKKESFPLTVTSAQKNPTAFYLCASRTLGAGGRGEQFFGPGTRLTVL.

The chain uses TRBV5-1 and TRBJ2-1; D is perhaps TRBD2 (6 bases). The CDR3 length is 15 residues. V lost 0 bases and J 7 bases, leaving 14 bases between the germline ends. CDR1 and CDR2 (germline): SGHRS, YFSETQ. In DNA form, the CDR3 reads TGCGCCAGCAGCTTGGCGCGGGGTACGGGGAATGAGCAGTTCTTC. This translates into CASSLARGTGNEQFF.